These 26 T cell receptor beta chains were all obtained from the same sample, sequenced in a study of cytomegalovirus exposure and HLA in healthy donors. PCR employed 60 Vbeta and 13 Jbeta primers. Profiled with immunoSEQ multiplex PCR; TCRdb holds only in-frame clones, not every one. The sample yields some 100,000 clones, 60% to 80% seen once. Sequenced: PBMCs. The source is a man in his fifties or sixties in good health and CMV-seropositive.

The gene calls are TRBV15 and TRBJ2-7, with a tentative D call TRBD2 (6 bases). The germline V gene encodes CDR1 LNHNV and CDR2 YYDKDF (reference sequence). The CDR3 is 15 amino acids. Trimming took off 0 bases at V and 2 bases at J, with 11 bases between the two ends. The DNA for the CDR3 is TGTGCCACCAGCAGAGAAGGAGGGTACACCTACGAGCAGTACTTC. It encodes CATSREGGYTYEQYF.

This chain uses TRBV10-3 with TRBJ2-7; 9 bases align to TRBD1. This CDR3 spans 15 amino acids. V lost 7 bases, J lost 8 bases, and 15 bases stayed unmatched. Looked up from germline, CDR1 is ENHRY and CDR2 is SYGVKD. CDR3 sequence: CAINNEGQGNDKQYF. CDR3 nucleotides: TGTGCCATCAATAACGAGGGACAGGGAAATGACAAGCAGTACTTC.

Note on this clone: A read error may account for a junction end that differs from germline. The chain uses TRBV14 and TRBJ2-7; 9 bases align to TRBD2. Germline assignment: CDR1 SGHDN and CDR2 FVKESK. CDR3 length equals 16 residues. CDR3 coding DNA: TGTGCCAGCAGCCATAGGAGCGGGGGGCTCTCCTACGAGCAGTGCTTC. Amino acid sequence: CASSHRSGGLSYEQCF.

The V and J genes are TRBV5-1 and TRBJ2-7, with D tentatively TRBD2 (6 bases). The V end lost 4 bases, the J end lost 5 bases, and 22 bases lay between the germline ends. Per the germline V gene, CDR1 is SGHRS and CDR2 is YFSETQ. This CDR3 has 16 residues. The CDR3 loop is CASSPPTAGAPHEQYF. CDR3 DNA: TGCGCCAGCAGCCCCCCGACAGCGGGCGCTCCACACGAGCAGTACTTC.

The chain combines TRBV5-1 with TRBJ2-1; 7 bases match TRBD2. Per the germline V gene, CDR1 is SGHRS and CDR2 is YFSETQ. Losses at the gene ends were 1 base for V and 1 base for J; bases not matched to a gene: 2. This CDR3 spans 15 amino acids. CDR3 nucleotides: TGCGCCAGCAGCTTGCCGGGGGGTTCCTACAATGAGCAGTTCTTC. Translating gives CASSLPGGSYNEQFF.

Only a few counts were recorded for this clone. The V call is TRBV9, the J call TRBJ1-4; 7 nucleotides match TRBD1. J lost 5 bases, V lost 0 bases, and 7 bases had no gene match. From germline, CDR1 is SGDLS and CDR2 YYNGEE. This CDR3 comprises 16 residues. CDR3: CASSVEGDSLNEKLFF. In DNA, the CDR3 is TGTGCCAGCAGCGTAGAGGGGGACAGCCTAAATGAAAAACTGTTTTTT.

The chain has TRBV6-6 and TRBJ1-6; perhaps TRBD1 as D (6 bases). The CDR3 runs 15 residues. V was pared by 2 bases and J by 10 bases, with 15 bases between. Germline V gene lookup returns CDR1 MNHNY and CDR2 SVGAGI (reference sequence). CDR3 residues: CASSYEARGWSPLHF. The CDR3 DNA is TGTGCCAGCAGTTACGAGGCCAGGGGATGGTCACCCCTCCACTTT.

V gene TRBV15 combines with J gene TRBJ2-3; 11 nucleotides match TRBD1. The J segment lost 2 bases and the V segment lost 11 bases, leaving 9 bases of the junction unmatched. The CDR3 runs 15 residues. The germline gives CDR1 LNHNV, CDR2 YYDKDF (reference sequence). The CDR3 loop is CASKRDRGITDTQYF. CDR3 DNA: TGTGCCTCGAAAAGGGACAGGGGGATCACAGATACGCAGTATTTT. The entire variable domain, with the rest obtained from reference TRBV15 and TRBJ2-3, is as follows: DAMVIQNPRYQVTQFGKPVTLSCSQTLNHNVMYWYQQKSSQAPKLLFHYYDKDFNNEADTPDNFQSRRPNTSFCFLDIRSPGLGDTAMYLCASKRDRGITDTQYFGPGTRLTVL.

CDR3 region: CASSEGATSGRRRSSYNEQFF. CDR3 nucleotide sequence: TGTGCCAGCAGTGAAGGCGCTACTAGCGGGAGACGTAGGAGCTCCTACAATGAGCAGTTCTTC. This chain joins TRBV2 and TRBJ2-1; 11 nucleotides line up with TRBD2. The CDR3 is made up of 21 amino acids. V trimming: 1 base; J trimming: 0 bases; junction bases outside the gene matches: 14. CDR1 and CDR2 from the germline V gene are SNHLY and FYNNEI.

V usage is TRBV29-1 and J usage is TRBJ2-2, with 11 bases that match TRBD2. The CDR3 loop spans 14 amino acids. V lost 7 bases and J lost 4; bases outside the gene matches: 5. Germline V gene lookup returns CDR1 SQVTM and CDR2 ANQGSEA. The CDR3 protein is CSALGLAGTGELFF. CDR3 sequence (DNA): TGCAGCGCCCTCGGACTAGCGGGCACCGGGGAGCTGTTTTTT.

The chain carries TRBV28 and TRBJ2-3; possibly TRBD1 for D (6 bases). Germline V gene lookup returns CDR1 MDHEN and CDR2 SYDVKM. This CDR3 spans 17 amino acids. The V end was cut by 4 bases, the J end by 3 bases, with 20 bases between. CDR3 sequence: CASSSIFRQEQTDTQYF. Here the CDR3 DNA reads TGTGCCAGCAGTTCCATCTTCCGACAGGAGCAGACAGATACGCAGTATTTT.

This clone was counted a few times. The V call is TRBV4-1, the J call TRBJ1-5; 8 bases are shared with TRBD1. V lost 0 bases to trimming and J lost 5 bases; unmatched junction nucleotides: 3. Germline loops: CDR1 MGHRA, CDR2 YSYEKL. The CDR3 is 15 residues long. CDR3 protein: CASSQEWTGHQPQHF. CDR3 in DNA: TGCGCCAGCAGCCAAGAGTGGACAGGGCATCAGCCCCAGCATTTT.

CDR3 DNA sequence: TGCAGCGGGGGACAGGGAGCTAACTATGGCTACACCTTC. Protein sequence: CSGGQGANYGYTF. The chain combines TRBV29-1 with TRBJ1-2, with 9 bases fitting TRBD1. The germline V gene has CDR1 SQVTM and CDR2 ANQGSEA. Trimming took 7 bases from V and 0 from J; bases not matched to a gene: 3. The CDR3 runs 13 residues.

This clone was found a few times. The chain employs TRBV28 and TRBJ1-2, with 7 positions matching TRBD1. Germline lookup yields CDR1 MDHEN and CDR2 SYDVKM. Unmatched junction bases numbered 11, after V lost 8 bases and J lost 8 bases. The CDR3 has 13 residues. The CDR3 reads CASSSGGFGGYTF. CDR3 DNA: TGTGCCAGCTCCTCAGGGGGGTTTGGAGGCTACACCTTC.

This chain joins TRBV5-1 and TRBJ2-1; 7 bases are shared with TRBD2. Unmatched junction bases numbered 10, after V lost 4 bases and J lost 3 bases. The CDR3 extends over 16 amino acids. Germline V CDR1 and CDR2: SGHRS, YFSETQ. This CDR3 reads CASSPAPSGSYNEQFF. DNA for the CDR3: TGCGCCAGCAGCCCGGCCCCTAGCGGAAGCTACAATGAGCAGTTCTTC. Supplemented by reference TRBV5-1 and TRBJ2-1, the full variable domain reads KAGVTQTPRYLIKTRGQQVTLSCSPISGHRSVSWYQQTPGQGLQFLFEYFSETQRNKGNFPGRFSGRQFSNSRSEMNVSTLELGDSALYLCASSPAPSGSYNEQFFGPGTRLTVL.

The chain has TRBV11-2 and TRBJ2-2, with 10 bases identical to TRBD1. Per germline, CDR1 SGHAT and CDR2 FQNNGV. The V gene end was trimmed by 5 bases and the J gene end by 6 bases; junction bases not matched to a gene: 6. CDR3 length: 15 amino acids. DNA for the CDR3: TGTGCCAGCAGCCGCGGACAGGGGGGGGCCGGGGAGCTGTTTTTT. Its translation: CASSRGQGGAGELFF.

V and J are TRBV27 and TRBJ1-1; 10 bases align to TRBD1. The V segment lost 2 bases and the J segment 3 bases; nucleotides outside the gene matches: 3. Germline CDR1 and CDR2: MNHEY and SMNVEV (reference sequence). This CDR3 is built from 15 residues. CDR3: CASSLRQGADTEAFF. CDR3 DNA: TGTGCCAGCAGTTTACGACAGGGGGCTGACACTGAAGCTTTCTTT.

The chain recombines TRBV18 with TRBJ2-5, with D possibly matching TRBD1 (5 bases). Trimming left V 4 bases short and J 3 bases short, with 12 bases between. Germline V gene sequence: CDR1 KGHSH, CDR2 LQKENI. The CDR3 has 14 residues. CDR3 bases: TGTGCCAGCTCACAGGGGTTGGGAAAAGAGACCCAGTACTTC. This translates into CASSQGLGKETQYF.

The chain is built from TRBV5-6 and TRBJ2-3; TRBD2 matches 9 bases. From germline, CDR1 is SGHDT and CDR2 YYEEEE. There are 16 residues in the CDR3. Trimming at V came to 0 bases and at J to 0 bases, leaving 2 bases not matched to a gene. CDR3 DNA sequence: TGTGCCAGCAGCTTGGCGCTAGCGGGGAGCACAGATACGCAGTATTTT. It is translated as CASSLALAGSTDTQYF.

The rearrangement links TRBV11-2 to TRBJ2-1, with TRBD2 as a possible D gene (5 bases). Germline V gene sequence: CDR1 SGHAT, CDR2 FQNNGV. Deletions cut 0 bases from V and 10 bases from J, with 7 bases between. This CDR3 has 12 residues. The chain's CDR3 is CASSLERGEQFF. For the CDR3, the DNA is TGTGCCAGCAGCTTAGAGCGCGGGGAGCAGTTCTTC.

The chain recombines TRBV4-1 with TRBJ1-1; TRBD1 agrees at 12 bases. Losses at the gene ends were 1 base for V and 4 bases for J; bases not matched to a gene: 7. Germline-derived CDR1 and CDR2 are MGHRA and YSYEKL. CDR3 length: 17 residues. CDR3 loop: CASSQAGQGASGTEAFF. The CDR3, as DNA: TGCGCCAGCAGCCAAGCGGGACAGGGGGCGAGCGGCACTGAAGCTTTCTTT.

This chain joins TRBV2 and TRBJ1-2; 7 bases align to TRBD1. Germline CDR1 is SNHLY and CDR2 is FYNNEI. The CDR3 is 15 residues long. V shed 5 bases and J 2 bases; nucleotides not matched to a gene: 8. CDR3 amino acids: CASSSYRDSNYGYTF. As DNA, the CDR3 is TGTGCCAGCAGTTCCTACCGGGACAGCAACTATGGCTACACCTTC.

This clone was found once. V and J are TRBV2 and TRBJ1-3; D might be TRBD1 (5 bases). Deletions cut 4 bases from V and 0 bases from J, with 13 bases between. Per the germline V gene, CDR1 is SNHLY and CDR2 is FYNNEI. This CDR3 region has 16 residues. CDR3 nucleotide sequence: TGTGCCAGCAGTGGAAGCATGGGGGGCTCTGGAAACACCATATATTTT. Translated, it gives CASSGSMGGSGNTIYF.

The chain employs TRBV5-6 and TRBJ1-3, with 8 bases lining up with TRBD1. Germline lookup yields CDR1 SGHDT and CDR2 YYEEEE. After removal of 0 bases from V and 7 bases from J, the junction contained 3 bases not matched to a gene. This CDR3 is built from 14 residues. The CDR3, as DNA: TGTGCCAGCAGCTTGGGTCAGGGGGCGAACACCATATATTTT. It encodes CASSLGQGANTIYF.

V and J are TRBV9 and TRBJ1-1; unclear D gene. Germline CDR1 and CDR2: SGDLS and YYNGEE. The CDR3 runs to 13 residues. Trimming pared 3 bases from V and 5 bases from J, leaving 11 bases between. The CDR3 loop reads CASSGAGGTEAFF. DNA for the CDR3: TGTGCCAGCAGCGGCGCGGGAGGAACTGAAGCTTTCTTT.

The rearrangement uses TRBV5-1 and TRBJ2-2; 9 bases align to TRBD1. Trimming cost V 0 bases and J 4 bases; bases outside gene matches: 7. CDR1 is SGHRS and CDR2 is YFSETQ in the germline V gene. The CDR3 length is 17 residues. Here the CDR3 DNA reads TGCGCCAGCAGCTTGGCAATACAGGGGGCAGGCACCGGGGAGCTGTTTTTT. Translation: CASSLAIQGAGTGELFF.